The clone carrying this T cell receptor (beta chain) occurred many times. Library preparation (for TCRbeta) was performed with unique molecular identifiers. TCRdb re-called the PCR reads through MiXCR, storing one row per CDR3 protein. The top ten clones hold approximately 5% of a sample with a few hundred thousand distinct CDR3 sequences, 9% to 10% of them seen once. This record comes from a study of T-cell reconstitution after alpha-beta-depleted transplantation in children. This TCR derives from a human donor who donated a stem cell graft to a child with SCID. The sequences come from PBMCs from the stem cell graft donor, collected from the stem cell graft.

The CDR3 protein is CASSQDSSGNTIYF. The CDR3, as DNA: TGTGCCAGCAGCCAAGACAGCTCTGGAAACACCATATATTTT. The chain is built from TRBV14 and TRBJ1-3; D is unclear. Germline V lookup: CDR1 SGHDN, CDR2 FVKESK. CDR3 length: 14 amino acids. The V end was cut by 0 bases, the J end by 0 bases, with 3 bases between.